These 27 T cell receptor beta chains share one sample of origin, sequenced in a study of T cells in localized non-small cell lung cancer. Produced via immunoSEQ multiplex PCR; TCRdb's table is partial and in-frame only. This table holds 70,000 to 100,000 clones, roughly 91% found once. Source: PBMCs, taken before any cancer treatment. Source of these receptors: a woman aged 35 to 70 with stage II squamous cell lung carcinoma.

The rearrangement joins TRBV2 to TRBJ2-7; unclear D gene. The ends were cut back, 6 bases at V and 7 bases at J, with 10 bases in the middle. The CDR3 has 11 amino acids. Germline V gene data show CDR1 as SNHLY and CDR2 as FYNNEI. The CDR3 sequence: CASSPVGEQYF. CDR3 nucleotides: TGTGCCAGCAGCCCTGTTGGGGAGCAGTACTTC.

The gene calls are TRBV28 and TRBJ1-2; 9 bases align to TRBD1. The V gene end was trimmed by 8 bases and the J gene end by 5 bases; junction bases not matched to a gene: 6. Per germline, CDR1 MDHEN and CDR2 SYDVKM. The CDR3 is made up of 13 amino acids. CDR3 sequence (DNA): TGTGCCAGCGGAACAGGGGGCTTGTATGGCTACACCTTC. This sequence encodes CASGTGGLYGYTF.

CDR3 nucleotides: TGTGCCAGCAGCCCCGGGTTCTACACCGGGGAGCTGTTTTTT. This gives the protein CASSPGFYTGELFF. The chain uses TRBV11-2 and TRBJ2-2; no clear D. Germline V gene lookup returns CDR1 SGHAT and CDR2 FQNNGV. This CDR3 has 14 amino acids. The ends were cut back, 5 bases at V and 3 bases at J, with 10 bases in the middle.

The rearrangement uses TRBV11-2 and TRBJ1-2; D is undetermined. Trimming shortened V by 5 bases and J by 4 bases, and 11 bases separated the two germline ends. This CDR3 is 13 amino acids long. Germline V lookup: CDR1 SGHAT, CDR2 FQNNGV. The CDR3 DNA reads TGTGCCAGCAGCCGGGAGGAGCTCTATGGCTACACCTTC. Translation: CASSREELYGYTF.

This chain connects TRBV25-1 to TRBJ1-1; weak D call: TRBD1 (6 bases). The ends were cut back, 5 bases at V and 5 bases at J, with 12 bases in the middle. This CDR3 contains 13 residues. Germline CDR1 MGHDK, CDR2 SYGVNS. The CDR3 is CASSNQQGTEAFF. As DNA, the CDR3 is TGTGCCAGCAGTAACCAACAGGGTACTGAAGCTTTCTTT.

The chain employs TRBV5-1 and TRBJ2-5; TRBD1 might be the D (6 bases). V lost 7 bases, J lost 3 bases, and 16 bases lay in between. This CDR3 has 14 amino acids. Germline lookup yields CDR1 SGHRS and CDR2 YFSETQ. CDR3 coding DNA: TGCGCCAGCGGTGCTGTGGGACAAGAAGAGACCCAGTACTTC. Translation: CASGAVGQEETQYF.

The rearrangement uses TRBV7-8 and TRBJ1-4, with 9 nucleotides matching TRBD1. V was pared by 6 bases and J by 8 bases, with 7 bases of the junction left unmatched. This CDR3 has 14 residues. CDR1 is SGHVS, CDR2 FQNEAQ, per germline. The CDR3 nucleotides are TGTGCCAGCAGTTCCGACAGGGGGAAGGAAAAACTGTTTTTT. Residues: CASSSDRGKEKLFF.

The chain combines TRBV6-6 with TRBJ1-5; D gene uncertain. The V gene lost 5 bases and the J gene lost 3 bases, with 11 bases spanning the gap. Germline V gene sequence: CDR1 MNHNY, CDR2 SVGAGI (reference sequence). The CDR3 covers 14 residues. DNA of the CDR3: TGTGCCAGCAGTGCTCGGATCGTCAATCAGCCCCAGCATTTT. Translated: CASSARIVNQPQHF.

This clone turned up a few times. This sequence joins TRBV5-6 and TRBJ2-5; D not resolved. This CDR3 has 14 amino acids. Germline V gene data show CDR1 as SGHDT and CDR2 as YYEEEE. The V end was cut by 3 bases, the J end by 1 base, with 10 bases between. This CDR3 is CASSWGLTQETQYF. The CDR3 DNA reads TGTGCCAGCAGCTGGGGATTAACCCAAGAGACCCAGTACTTC. The whole variable domain, remainder taken from reference TRBV5-6 and TRBJ2-5, is DAGVTQSPTHLIKTRGQQVTLRCSPKSGHDTVSWYQQALGQGPQFIFQYYEEEERQRGNFPDRFSGHQFPNYSSELNVNALLLGDSALYLCASSWGLTQETQYFGPGTRLLVL.

The V gene is TRBV19, the J gene TRBJ1-2, with D tentatively TRBD1 (5 bases). Trimming left V 3 bases short and J 0 bases short, with 11 bases between. Germline CDR1 LNHDA, CDR2 SQIVND (reference sequence). The CDR3 length is 15 residues. Written as DNA, the CDR3 is TGTGCCAGTAGTATTCAGCCAGGGTCTAACTATGGCTACACCTTC. Translating gives CASSIQPGSNYGYTF.

This chain joins TRBV6-6 and TRBJ2-7, with a weak D call TRBD1 (5 bases). Trimming cost V 5 bases and J 2 bases, with 10 bases left between them. CDR1 MNHNY and CDR2 SVGAGI come from the germline V gene (reference sequence). The CDR3 is 13 amino acids. CDR3 protein: CASSPTETYEQYF. CDR3 in DNA: TGTGCCAGCAGTCCGACAGAGACCTACGAGCAGTACTTC.

The rearrangement links TRBV5-1 to TRBJ1-1; no clear D gene. The CDR3 consists of 14 residues. Per germline, CDR1 SGHRS and CDR2 YFSETQ. V was cut by 0 bases and J by 1 base, with 7 bases left in between. The CDR3 sequence is CASSLAAGNTEAFF. The DNA of the CDR3 is TGCGCCAGCAGCTTGGCTGCAGGGAACACTGAAGCTTTCTTT.

The V gene is TRBV27, the J gene TRBJ1-5, with unresolved D. This CDR3 spans 12 amino acids. CDR1 and CDR2 from the germline V gene are MNHEY and SMNVEV (reference sequence). Deletions cut 4 bases from V and 4 bases from J, with 5 bases between. The CDR3 DNA reads as TGTGCCAGCAGTTCCCGTAATCAGCCCCAGCATTTT. Amino acids: CASSSRNQPQHF.

This clone was counted only a few times. The V and J genes are TRBV5-4 and TRBJ1-2; 8 bases line up with TRBD1. This CDR3 comprises 15 residues. The junction had 3 bases not matched to a gene; V was cut back by 0 bases and J by 2 bases. The V gene's germline CDR1 is SGHNT and CDR2 YYREEE (reference sequence). CDR3 in DNA: TGTGCCAGCAGCTTGGGGCGGACAGGGAACTATGGCTACACCTTC. Translating gives CASSLGRTGNYGYTF.

The chain links TRBV5-1 to TRBJ1-1; no reliable D call. CDR1 and CDR2 from the germline V gene are SGHRS and YFSETQ. The CDR3 covers 16 residues. The V gene lost 0 bases and the J gene lost 2 bases, with 14 bases spanning the gap. Here the CDR3 reads CASSLGRGVGNTEAFF. The CDR3 DNA is TGCGCCAGCAGCTTGGGCCGGGGTGTCGGAAACACTGAAGCTTTCTTT.

The chain employs TRBV14 and TRBJ1-5; no clear D. CDR1 is SGHDN and CDR2 is FVKESK in the germline V gene. V lost 2 bases to trimming and J lost 8 bases, with 10 bases between them. CDR3 length: 13 amino acids. CDR3 DNA: TGTGCCAGCAGCCAATGGGTCGGGGAGCCCCAGCATTTT. Protein: CASSQWVGEPQHF. The full variable domain, in which reference TRBV14 and TRBJ1-5 provide the parts outside the CDR3, is EAGVTQFPSHSVIEKGQTVTLRCDPISGHDNLYWYRRVMGKEIKFLLHFVKESKQDESGMPNNRFLAERTGGTYSTLKVQPAELEDSGVYFCASSQWVGEPQHFGDGTRLSIL.

The rearrangement uses TRBV6-1 and TRBJ1-1; no reliable D call. Germline values: CDR1 MNHNS, CDR2 SASEGT. V was trimmed by 9 bases and J by 3 bases, leaving 11 bases between them. The CDR3 is made up of 12 amino acids. The CDR3 protein is CASITRDTEAFF. DNA of the CDR3: TGTGCCAGTATTACTCGGGACACTGAAGCTTTCTTT.

This rearrangement joins TRBV5-1 to TRBJ1-5; D is ambiguous. From germline, CDR1 is SGHRS and CDR2 YFSETQ. Trimming removed 0 bases at V and 3 bases at J, with 16 bases between. The CDR3 totals 17 residues. The CDR3 DNA is TGCGCCAGCAGCTTGGCCTTAAGGTCGGGATTCAATCAGCCCCAGCATTTT. It encodes CASSLALRSGFNQPQHF.

The chain links TRBV6-6 to TRBJ1-1, with 8 bases matching TRBD1. This CDR3 contains 15 residues. Germline V gene lookup returns CDR1 MNHNY and CDR2 SVGAGI (reference sequence). The junction had 7 bases not matched to a gene; V was cut back by 5 bases and J by 2 bases. The CDR3 here is CASSPDRVGNTEAFF. The CDR3 DNA sequence: TGTGCCAGCAGTCCGGACAGGGTGGGAAACACTGAAGCTTTCTTT.

The J gene is TRBJ2-2, the V gene TRBV6-5; no firm D call. The V gene's germline CDR1 is MNHEY and CDR2 SVGAGI. The V and J ends lost 6 bases and 2 bases respectively, with 10 bases between them. The CDR3 loop spans 14 amino acids. CDR3 DNA: TGTGCCAGCAGCCACCGAGAAAACACCGGGGAGCTGTTTTTT. The encoded protein is CASSHRENTGELFF.

The chain carries TRBV4-2 and TRBJ1-1; a possible D gene is TRBD1 (6 bases). Trimming pared 4 bases from V and 3 bases from J, leaving 18 bases between. Per germline, CDR1 LGHNA and CDR2 YNFKEQ. CDR3 length equals 16 residues. The CDR3 sequence is CASSRNTGKWDTEAFF. The CDR3 DNA follows: TGTGCCAGCAGCCGGAACACAGGGAAGTGGGACACTGAAGCTTTCTTT.

The chain links TRBV5-1 to TRBJ2-7; no clear D gene. The CDR3 is 16 amino acids. Trimming took 6 bases from V and 2 from J, leaving 21 bases between them. The V gene's germline CDR1 is SGHRS and CDR2 YFSETQ. CDR3 sequence reads: CASTSADQTKAYEQYF. CDR3 nucleotide sequence: TGCGCCAGCACCTCCGCGGACCAAACTAAAGCCTACGAGCAGTACTTC.

V gene TRBV11-2 combines with J gene TRBJ1-2; D is perhaps TRBD1 (6 bases). In germline, CDR1 is SGHAT, CDR2 FQNNGV. V was shortened by 5 bases and J by 4 bases, with 11 bases between the two germline ends. The CDR3 is 13 amino acids. The CDR3: CASSHGQTYGYTF. CDR3 coding DNA: TGTGCCAGCAGCCATGGACAGACCTATGGCTACACCTTC.

CDR3 amino acids: CAISEYPQGANTEAFF. DNA for the CDR3: TGTGCCATCAGTGAGTATCCCCAGGGGGCAAACACTGAAGCTTTCTTT. The V call is TRBV10-3, the J call TRBJ1-1; 8 positions match TRBD1. J gave up 2 bases and V 1 base, and 6 bases lay outside the gene matches. The CDR3 totals 16 residues. CDR1 is ENHRY and CDR2 is SYGVKD in the germline V gene.

The V call is TRBV6-1, the J call TRBJ2-7; D is possibly TRBD1 (5 bases). V was cut by 6 bases and J by 6 bases, with 18 bases left in between. The germline CDR1 and CDR2 sequences are MNHNS and SASEGT. This CDR3 is 14 amino acids long. CDR3 sequence (DNA): TGTGCCAGCAGGAACAAACAGGTATGGAGCGAGCAGTACTTC. Translated: CASRNKQVWSEQYF.

The V and J genes are TRBV13 and TRBJ2-1; 9 bases agree with TRBD2. The germline CDR1 and CDR2 sequences are PRHDT and FYEKMQ (reference sequence). V dropped 1 base and J dropped 7; count of bases not matched to a gene: 5. This CDR3 is 15 amino acids long. The CDR3 here is CASSLELAGGNEQFF. DNA of the CDR3: TGTGCCAGCAGCTTAGAACTAGCGGGTGGGAATGAGCAGTTCTTC.

The chain employs TRBV2 and TRBJ2-5; tentatively, D is TRBD1 or TRBD2 (5 bases each). This CDR3 spans 14 amino acids. CDR1 is SNHLY, CDR2 FYNNEI, per germline. Deletions cut 4 bases from V and 4 bases from J, with 13 bases between. The CDR3 DNA is TGTGCCAGCAGTGTGGGGGAGTTGAGAGAGACCCAGTACTTC. Protein: CASSVGELRETQYF.